The sequence of this TCR beta chain was determined in a study of Ad26.COV2.S vaccination and SARS-CoV-2 variants. V was cut by 4 bases and J by 1 base, with 7 bases left in between. The CDR3 is 13 residues long. This table comes from immunoSEQ multiplex PCR, and its TCRdb copy is limited to in-frame clones, with some not included. The sample gives approximately 300,000 clones, approximately 86% of which show up once; roughly 2.1% is in the top ten. The treatment here: roughly 19 received Ad26.COV2.S at low or high dose, single or two shots; about five received placebo; per-sample allocation not given. The samples were gathered on day 63 after the first injection of vaccine or placebo. Cohort 1b enrolled adults aged 18-55 years in Boston.

The chain is built from TRBV12-3 or TRBV12-4 and TRBJ1-1; tentative D call: TRBD1 (6 bases). This clonotype was obtained from a person between 18 and 65 years old who received the Ad26.COV2.S COVID-19 vaccine or a placebo. Specimen: peripheral blood, collected in a trial of Ad26.COV2.S vaccine versus placebo. This chain's CDR3 is CASSWGQNTEAFF. The CDR3 coding sequence is TGTGCCAGCAGTTGGGGACAGAACACTGAAGCTTTCTTT.